Listed here is a single T cell receptor (beta chain). This clone was seen more than once but under ten times. Its antigen is currently not known. There are no base qualities to consult, and no much larger clone falls within one base. Within the sample, other DNA sequences also encode this same CDR3. The data derive from a study of Ad26.COV2.S vaccination and SARS-CoV-2 variants (dated by TCRdb to the early 2020s). For the study in its entirety: Vaccine-arm donors came from COV1001, a multicentre, randomized, double-blind, placebo-controlled phase I-IIa trial of Ad26.COV2.S in healthy adults. Sequencing of the TCRbeta repertoire served to evaluate the specificity and breadth of SARS-CoV-2-reactive T cell receptors following Ad26.COV2.S vaccination. Trial participants were randomized into five groups of five: low-dose or high-dose Ad26.COV2.S given once or twice, or placebo on both occasions. The TCR-sequenced set comprised approximately 32 samples: around 20 Ad26.COV2.S vaccine recipients, 5 placebo recipients and 8 SARS-CoV-2 convalescent individuals. Ad26.COV2.S was administered intramuscularly at 5 x 10^10 or 1 x 10^11 viral particles, either as a single shot or as two shots given 56 days apart. Investigators did not know the trial group allocation while performing experiments and assessing outcomes. The paper as a whole reports these results and caveats: After vaccination, substantial breadth of spike-specific CD8+ and CD4+ T cell responses was reported. The study was not powered for comparison of responses between vaccine doses or regimens. Vaccine and placebo recipients had comparable non-spike TCR breadth, which fits with the vaccine containing only spike. Compared with placebo recipients, Ad26.COV2.S recipients showed higher spike-specific TCR breadth (P = 0.0014). According to the authors, total T cell responses may have been underestimated by the TCR breadth and depth analyses.

The treatment or condition label, read with the paper, signifies: some 20 received Ad26.COV2.S at low or high dose, single or two shots; about 5 received placebo; per-sample allocation not given. Repertoires of vaccine and placebo recipients were sequenced from samples taken on day 63 after the first injection. Between 29 July and 7 August 2020, Cohort 1b enrolled 20 to 30 adults aged 18-55 years at one site in Boston, USA. Ad26.COV2.S was a replication-incompetent adenovirus type 26 vector that expressed a prefusion-stabilized SARS-CoV-2 spike protein derived from the original Wuhan strain. TCRbeta CDR3 regions were sequenced with the immunoSEQ Assay. After extraction, genomic DNA underwent amplification by bias-controlled multiplex PCR, followed by high-throughput sequencing. As for the original processing: To quantify the absolute abundance of every unique TCRbeta CDR3 region, sequences were collapsed and filtered. T cell fraction was estimated by normalizing TCRbeta template counts to usable DNA, which was measured by amplifying reference genes present in all nucleated cells. Repertoire TCRs were annotated as SARS-CoV-2-specific when V gene, CDR3 amino acid sequence and J gene were exactly matched to a known reactive TCR set. The reference SARS-CoV-2 TCR set was derived from MIRA and filtered for enrichment in COVID-19-positive ImmuneCODE repertoires, a step that removed public or cross-reactive TCRs. Based on the MIRA antigens, annotated TCRs were further analysed at the level of specific ORF or position within ORF. Depth was the summed frequency of annotated unique rearrangements, while breadth was defined as annotated unique rearrangements over total unique productive rearrangements. Group comparisons of TCR breadth used two-sided Wilcoxon rank-sum tests. The source is immuneACCESS, and TCRdb retained only in-frame sequences with V and J called. Part of the clones is not carried over; for the studies checked, unresolved V genes explain less than half of this, and the remainder is unexplained. V and J calls plus clone size are reproduced from that table; the DNA served to infer D and trimming. For this sample there are some 480,000 clones; around 90% appear just once. Roughly 13% of the sample rests with the top ten.

Including the terminal cysteine and phenylalanine, the CDR3 comprises 13 residues. Only CDR3 DNA is held: 39 bases, read in frame from base 1. The germline V gene (reference sequence) yields LNHDA for CDR1 and SQIVND for CDR2. V is shortened by 1 base, J by 1 base, and the region joining them spans 4 bases. This sequence was found in a person between 18 and 65 years old who received the Ad26.COV2.S COVID-19 vaccine or a placebo. Sample: peripheral blood, taken in a trial of Ad26.COV2.S vaccine versus placebo. The chain is encoded by TRBV19 joined to TRBJ1-1; the D segment cannot be called with confidence. The CDR3 sequence is CASSIGQNTEAFF. The nucleotide sequence reads TGTGCCAGTAGTATAGGTCAGAACACTGAAGCTTTCTTT.